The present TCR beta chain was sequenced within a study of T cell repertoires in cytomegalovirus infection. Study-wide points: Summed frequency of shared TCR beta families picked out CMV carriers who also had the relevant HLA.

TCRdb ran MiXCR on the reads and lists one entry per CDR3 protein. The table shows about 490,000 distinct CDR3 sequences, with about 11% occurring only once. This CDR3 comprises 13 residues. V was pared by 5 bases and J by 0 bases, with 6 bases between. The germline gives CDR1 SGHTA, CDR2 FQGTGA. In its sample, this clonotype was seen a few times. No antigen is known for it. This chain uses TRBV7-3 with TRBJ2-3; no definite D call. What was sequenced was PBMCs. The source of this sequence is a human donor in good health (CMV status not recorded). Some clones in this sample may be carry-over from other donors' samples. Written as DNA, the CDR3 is TGTGCCAGCAGCATCATCAGCACAGATACGCAGTATTTT. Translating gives CASSIISTDTQYF.